These 25 T cell receptor beta chains were sequenced from one sample in a study of neurological immune-mediated disorders. TCRdb re-called the 5' RACE reads through MiXCR, storing one row per CDR3 protein. The sample yields about 59,000 distinct CDR3 sequences, roughly 13% seen once. Sequencing was performed on PBMCs. The receptor set was obtained from a woman in her sixties or seventies with HTLV-1-associated myelopathy (HAM/TSP).

This clonotype was counted at least ten times. This chain uses TRBV11-2 with TRBJ1-1, with D possibly being TRBD1 (6 bases). The V gene lost 6 bases and the J gene lost 2 bases, with 10 bases spanning the gap. The CDR3 loop spans 13 amino acids. The germline V gene encodes CDR1 SGHAT and CDR2 FQNNGV. CDR3 nucleotides: TGTGCCAGCAGACCGGACAGCAACACTGAAGCTTTCTTT. It codes for CASRPDSNTEAFF. The variable domain in full, with the rest retrieved from reference TRBV11-2 and TRBJ1-1, is EAGVAQSPRYKIIEKRQSVAFWCNPISGHATLYWYQQILGQGPKLLIQFQNNGVVDDSQLPKDRFSAERLKGVDSTLKIQPAKLEDSAVYLCASRPDSNTEAFFGQGTRLTVV.

The J gene is TRBJ2-3, the V gene TRBV10-3; 13 nucleotides agree with TRBD2. The germline V gene has CDR1 ENHRY and CDR2 SYGVKD. The CDR3 extends over 15 amino acids. V was clipped by 6 bases and J by 3 bases; unmatched bases: 3. This CDR3 is CAISPTSGRTDTQYF. The CDR3 region has the DNA TGTGCCATCAGCCCGACTAGCGGGAGGACAGATACGCAGTATTTT.

V usage is TRBV12-3 or TRBV12-4 and J usage is TRBJ2-7, with D perhaps matching TRBD1 (7 bases). Between the trimmed V and J ends, which lost 8 bases and 1 base, there was a span of 9 bases. The CDR3 is made up of 12 amino acids. In DNA, the CDR3 is TGTGCCAGCGCAGGGGGGTCCTACGAGCAGTACTTC. Amino acids: CASAGGSYEQYF.

The rearrangement uses TRBV19 and TRBJ2-1; 10 positions match TRBD2. Germline V gene lookup returns CDR1 LNHDA and CDR2 SQIVND (reference sequence). The CDR3 spans 20 residues. Trimming at V came to 2 bases and at J to 7 bases, leaving 20 bases not matched to a gene. In DNA, the CDR3 is TGTGCCAGTAGTATAAGCCCTCTCTTCCTGGGACTAGCGCGACGGAATGAGCAGTTCTTC. This sequence encodes CASSISPLFLGLARRNEQFF.

This chain connects TRBV6-2 or TRBV6-3 to TRBJ2-3; TRBD2 is a possible D gene (5 bases). The CDR3 consists of 12 residues. Germline V CDR1 and CDR2: MNHEY, SVGEGT. Deletions cut 6 bases from V and 5 bases from J, with 9 bases between. The CDR3 DNA sequence: TGTGCCAGCAGCCGAGGGCGAGATACGCAGTATTTT. Translated: CASSRGRDTQYF.

This clonotype was seen ten or more times. The chain has TRBV4-1 and TRBJ2-3; 8 nucleotides line up with TRBD1. Germline CDR1 is MGHRA and CDR2 is YSYEKL. This CDR3 has 14 residues. Trimming at V came to 1 base and at J to 5 bases, leaving 2 bases not matched to a gene. CDR3 sequence reads: CASSQGTGIDTQYF. Written as DNA, the CDR3 is TGCGCCAGCAGCCAAGGGACAGGGATAGATACGCAGTATTTT.

This clonotype turned up a few times. This chain connects TRBV9 to TRBJ1-2; D not resolved. Germline assignment: CDR1 SGDLS and CDR2 YYNGEE. V shed 7 bases and J shed 3 bases, with 10 bases lying between them. The CDR3 is made up of 12 amino acids. CDR3 sequence reads: CASRGRYYGYTF. Here the CDR3 DNA reads TGTGCCAGCCGCGGCCGCTACTATGGCTACACCTTC.

Many counts were recorded for this clonotype. The genes are TRBV10-2 and TRBJ1-5; TRBD1 matches at 11 bases. V lost 6 bases and J lost 0; bases outside the gene matches: 7. Germline-derived CDR1 and CDR2 are WSHSY and SAAADI. This CDR3 comprises 17 residues. This CDR3 reads CASSGTGGPDSNQPQHF. The CDR3 nucleotides read TGCGCCAGCAGCGGGACAGGGGGTCCGGATAGCAATCAGCCCCAGCATTTT.

There are many counts of this clonotype. The genes are TRBV5-1 and TRBJ2-1; tentatively, D is TRBD1 (7 bases). The V gene lost 4 bases and the J gene lost 4 bases, with 18 bases spanning the gap. Germline lookup yields CDR1 SGHRS and CDR2 YFSETQ. The CDR3 is made up of 16 amino acids. This CDR3 is CASSEDRVGGYNEQFF. The DNA for the CDR3 is TGCGCCAGCAGCGAAGACAGGGTCGGAGGGTACAATGAGCAGTTCTTC.

The J gene is TRBJ1-1, the V gene TRBV20-1, with 7 positions matching TRBD1. Germline loops: CDR1 DFQATT, CDR2 SNEGSKA (reference sequence). With 7 bases clipped from V and 10 bases from J, the junction kept 18 bases outside the gene matches. The CDR3 totals 14 residues. CDR3 residues: CSVGEGAGASVAFF. As DNA, the CDR3 is TGCAGTGTGGGGGAGGGGGCAGGCGCCTCTGTAGCTTTCTTT.

This clonotype appeared many times. The chain combines TRBV6-2 or TRBV6-3 with TRBJ2-1; D gene uncertain. V lost 5 bases and J lost 4, with 3 bases in between. This CDR3 has 11 amino acids. The germline gives CDR1 MNHEY, CDR2 SVGEGT. CDR3 region: CASSQYNEQFF. In DNA, the CDR3 is TGTGCCAGCAGTCAATACAATGAGCAGTTCTTC.

This clonotype was counted ten times or more. V is TRBV5-6 and J is TRBJ2-7, with 7 bases that match TRBD1. Per the germline V gene, CDR1 is SGHDT and CDR2 is YYEEEE. The CDR3 extends over 15 amino acids. V was pared by 3 bases and J by 2 bases, with 8 bases of the junction left unmatched. The CDR3 region has the DNA TGTGCCAGCAGCTACAGGGGCACTTCCACCTACGAGCAGTACTTC. Its translation: CASSYRGTSTYEQYF.

There are many counts of this clonotype. The chain is built from TRBV6-5 and TRBJ2-1, with D possibly TRBD2 on 5 matching bases. CDR1 MNHEY and CDR2 SVGAGI come from the germline V gene. V lost 2 bases, J lost 0 bases, and 8 bases lay in between. This CDR3 region has 15 residues. CDR3 coding DNA: TGTGCCAGCAGTTACAAAGGGAGCTCCTACAATGAGCAGTTCTTC. This encodes CASSYKGSSYNEQFF.

This clonotype was observed many times. This sequence joins TRBV6-1 and TRBJ2-7; D may be TRBD2 (5 bases). The CDR3 totals 14 residues. V was shortened by 1 base and J by 4 bases, with 11 bases between the two germline ends. The V gene's germline CDR1 is MNHNS and CDR2 SASEGT. The CDR3 DNA sequence: TGTGCCAGCAGTGAAGGAGGACTGATTTACGAGCAGTACTTC. Amino acids: CASSEGGLIYEQYF.

This clonotype was observed many times. The V and J genes are TRBV12-5 and TRBJ1-5, with 10 bases matching TRBD1. J gave up 2 bases and V 5 bases, and 3 bases lay outside the gene matches. The CDR3 contains 15 residues. Germline V lookup: CDR1 LGHNT, CDR2 FRNRAP. Here the CDR3 DNA reads TGTGCTAGTGGTGAAGGACAGGGGGGCAATCAGCCCCAGCATTTT. It codes for CASGEGQGGNQPQHF.

This clonotype showed up many times. V is TRBV5-1 and J is TRBJ1-6, with D perhaps matching TRBD1 (5 bases). The CDR3 loop spans 16 amino acids. V lost 0 bases, J lost 10 bases, and 17 bases lay in between. Germline loops: CDR1 SGHRS, CDR2 YFSETQ. The CDR3 DNA is TGCGCCAGCAGCTTGGATGCAGGGAAAGTCGGCTCACCCCTCCACTTT. Its translation: CASSLDAGKVGSPLHF. The whole variable domain, filled in from reference TRBV5-1 and TRBJ1-6, reads KAGVTQTPRYLIKTRGQQVTLSCSPISGHRSVSWYQQTPGQGLQFLFEYFSETQRNKGNFPGRFSGRQFSNSRSEMNVSTLELGDSALYLCASSLDAGKVGSPLHFGNGTRLTVT.

This clonotype was counted at least ten times. The chain links TRBV2 to TRBJ2-3; unclear D gene. From germline, CDR1 is SNHLY and CDR2 FYNNEI. Trimming cost V 7 bases and J 0 bases, with 5 bases left between them. This CDR3 comprises 12 residues. The CDR3 DNA reads as TGTGCCAGCAAATTGAGCACAGATACGCAGTATTTT. This sequence encodes CASKLSTDTQYF.

At least ten counts were recorded for this clonotype. The chain uses TRBV27 and TRBJ1-1; D unclear. Per germline, CDR1 MNHEY and CDR2 SMNVEV (reference sequence). The CDR3 is 17 amino acids. Trimming took 2 bases from V and 4 from J, leaving 20 bases between them. CDR3 nucleotide sequence: TGTGCCAGCAGTTTAGGGGTGGCGACGGATTGGATCACTGAAGCTTTCTTT. Translating gives CASSLGVATDWITEAFF.

This clonotype was seen ten or more times. The V call is TRBV6-2 or TRBV6-3, the J call TRBJ2-7; 8 nucleotides line up with TRBD2. CDR3 length: 16 residues. The V and J ends lost 5 bases and 7 bases, in that order; junction bases with no gene match: 16. The V gene's germline CDR1 is MNHEY and CDR2 SVGEGT. CDR3 nucleotide sequence: TGTGCCAGCAGTGACAGGACTAGCAGGGGCCCGCGGGAGCAGTACTTC. Translation: CASSDRTSRGPREQYF.

This clonotype occurred a few times. The chain employs TRBV6-5 and TRBJ2-5; 11 bases line up with TRBD1. CDR1 is MNHEY and CDR2 is SVGAGI in the germline V gene. The CDR3 contains 15 residues. Unmatched junction bases numbered 8, after V lost 6 bases and J lost 5 bases. The CDR3 nucleotides are TGTGCCAGCAGCACACCGGGACAGGGGGAGGAGACCCAGTACTTC. Its protein product is CASSTPGQGEETQYF.

This clonotype was observed many times. The gene calls are TRBV27 and TRBJ2-1; 11 bases fit TRBD2. Trimming at V came to 5 bases and at J to 4 bases, leaving 7 bases not matched to a gene. The CDR3 length is 16 residues. Germline V gene lookup returns CDR1 MNHEY and CDR2 SMNVEV (reference sequence). The CDR3 DNA follows: TGTGCCAGCAGTGAGTCCGGGACTAGCGGATACAATGAGCAGTTCTTC. Amino acid sequence: CASSESGTSGYNEQFF.

The chain joins TRBV20-1 to TRBJ1-5; TRBD1 might be the D (5 bases). The CDR3 covers 15 residues. V shed 6 bases and J shed 2 bases, with 17 bases lying between them. Germline CDR1 is DFQATT and CDR2 is SNEGSKA (reference sequence). The CDR3 DNA sequence: TGCAGTGCCTTCGGGGCGAGGATCGGCAATCAGCCCCAGCATTTT. Its translation: CSAFGARIGNQPQHF.

This clonotype was counted many times. This rearrangement joins TRBV14 to TRBJ2-7; no clear D gene. From germline, CDR1 is SGHDN and CDR2 FVKESK. The germline V and J ends were trimmed by 3 bases and 2 bases, with 11 bases remaining between them. This CDR3 is 14 amino acids long. Here the CDR3 DNA reads TGTGCCAGCAGCCATGGAATCTTTCCCTACGAGCAGTACTTC. As protein: CASSHGIFPYEQYF.

This clonotype was found many times. The chain couples TRBV20-1 to TRBJ2-7; D not resolved. The CDR3 covers 12 residues. From germline, CDR1 is DFQATT and CDR2 SNEGSKA (reference sequence). The V end lost 3 bases, the J end lost 2 bases, and 8 bases lay between the germline ends. CDR3 loop: CSASNGPYEQYF. The DNA for the CDR3 is TGCAGTGCTAGTAACGGTCCCTACGAGCAGTACTTC.

This clonotype has at least ten counts. The chain links TRBV12-3 or TRBV12-4 to TRBJ2-1; 7 bases line up with TRBD2. CDR3 length: 14 amino acids. The J segment lost 6 bases and the V segment lost 6 bases, leaving 8 bases of the junction unmatched. As DNA, the CDR3 is TGTGCCAGCAGATCGGGGAGGGCCCCCAATGAGCAGTTCTTC. Protein: CASRSGRAPNEQFF.